This T cell receptor (beta chain) is from a study of T cell repertoires in cytomegalovirus infection. Overall study context: Public TCR beta signature analysis indicated the presence of both CMV infection and matching HLA type.

Overall study findings and caveats: Summed public TCR beta family frequency identified CMV carriers bearing the relevant HLA.

The CDR3 has 15 amino acids. V shed 5 bases and J 6 bases; nucleotides not matched to a gene: 3. Germline-derived CDR1 and CDR2 are SEHNR and FQNEAQ (reference sequence). TCRdb fed the reads into MiXCR, producing one record per CDR3 protein. The sample has about 230,000 distinct CDR3 sequences, roughly 22% seen once. Note on this clonotype: Its antigen remains unidentified.

Sequenced material: CD8+ T cells from PBMCs. J is TRBJ1-6 and V is TRBV7-9; 11 positions match TRBD1. The receptor comes from a human donor in good health (CMV status not recorded). Some clones in this sample may be carry-over from other donors' samples. In DNA, the CDR3 is TGTGCCAGCAGCCATGGGACAGGGGGTAATTCACCCCTCCACTTT. Translation: CASSHGTGGNSPLHF.